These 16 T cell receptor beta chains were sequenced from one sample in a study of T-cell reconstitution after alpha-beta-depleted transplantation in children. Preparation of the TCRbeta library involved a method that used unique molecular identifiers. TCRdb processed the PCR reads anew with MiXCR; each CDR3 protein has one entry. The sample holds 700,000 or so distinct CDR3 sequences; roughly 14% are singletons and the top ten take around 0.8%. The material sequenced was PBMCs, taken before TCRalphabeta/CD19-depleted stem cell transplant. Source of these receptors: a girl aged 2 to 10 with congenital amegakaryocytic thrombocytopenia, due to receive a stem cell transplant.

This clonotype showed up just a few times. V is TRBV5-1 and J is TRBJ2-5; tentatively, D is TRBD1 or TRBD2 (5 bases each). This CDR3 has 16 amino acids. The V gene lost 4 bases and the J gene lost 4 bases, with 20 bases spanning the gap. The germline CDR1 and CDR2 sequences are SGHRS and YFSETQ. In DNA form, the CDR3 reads TGCGCCAGCAGCCCAGAGGTGGGGACCAAAGGAGAGACCCAGTACTTC. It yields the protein CASSPEVGTKGETQYF.

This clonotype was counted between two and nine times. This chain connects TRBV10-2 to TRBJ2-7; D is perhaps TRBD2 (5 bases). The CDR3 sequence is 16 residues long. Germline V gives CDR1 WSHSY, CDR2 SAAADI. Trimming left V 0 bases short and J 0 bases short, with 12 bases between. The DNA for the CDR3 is TGCGCCAGCAGTGAGTCGCTTAGCGCCAGCTCCTACGAGCAGTACTTC. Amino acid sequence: CASSESLSASSYEQYF.

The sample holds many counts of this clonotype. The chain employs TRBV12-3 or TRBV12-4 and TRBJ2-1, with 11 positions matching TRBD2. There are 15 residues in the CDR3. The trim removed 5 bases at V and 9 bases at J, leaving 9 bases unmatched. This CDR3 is CASSPETSGKGEQFF. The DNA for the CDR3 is TGTGCCAGCAGTCCCGAGACTAGCGGGAAGGGTGAGCAGTTCTTC.

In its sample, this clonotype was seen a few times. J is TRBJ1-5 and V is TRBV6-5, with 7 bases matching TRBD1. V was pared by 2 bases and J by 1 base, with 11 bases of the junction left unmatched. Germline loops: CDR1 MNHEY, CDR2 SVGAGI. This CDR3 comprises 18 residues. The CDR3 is CASSYLGAGGESNQPQHF. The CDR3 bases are TGTGCCAGCAGTTACCTTGGGGCAGGGGGTGAAAGCAATCAGCCCCAGCATTTT.

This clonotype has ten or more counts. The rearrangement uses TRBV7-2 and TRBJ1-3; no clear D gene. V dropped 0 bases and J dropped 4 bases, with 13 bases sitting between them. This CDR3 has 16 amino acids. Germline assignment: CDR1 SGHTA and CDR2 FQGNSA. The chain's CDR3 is CASSLAGRNGGNTIYF. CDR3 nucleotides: TGTGCCAGCAGCTTAGCAGGGCGAAACGGGGGAAACACCATATATTTT. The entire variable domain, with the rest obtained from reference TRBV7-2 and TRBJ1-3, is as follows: GAGVSQSPSNKVTEKGKDVELRCDPISGHTALYWYRQSLGQGLEFLIYFQGNSAPDKSGLPSDRFSAERTGGSVSTLTIQRTQQEDSAVYLCASSLAGRNGGNTIYFGEGSWLTVV.

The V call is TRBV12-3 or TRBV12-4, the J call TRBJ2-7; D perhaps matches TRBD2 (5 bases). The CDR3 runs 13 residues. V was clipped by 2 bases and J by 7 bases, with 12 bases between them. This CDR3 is CASSLSPGDEQYF. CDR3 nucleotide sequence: TGTGCCAGCAGTTTAAGTCCCGGGGATGAGCAGTACTTC.

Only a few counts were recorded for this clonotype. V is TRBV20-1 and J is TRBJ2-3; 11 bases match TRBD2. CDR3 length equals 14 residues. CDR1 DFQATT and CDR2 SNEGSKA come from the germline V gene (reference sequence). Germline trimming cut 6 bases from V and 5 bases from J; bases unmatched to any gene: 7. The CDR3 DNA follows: TGCAGTGCACCAACTAGCGGGAGAATAGATACGCAGTATTTT. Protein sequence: CSAPTSGRIDTQYF.

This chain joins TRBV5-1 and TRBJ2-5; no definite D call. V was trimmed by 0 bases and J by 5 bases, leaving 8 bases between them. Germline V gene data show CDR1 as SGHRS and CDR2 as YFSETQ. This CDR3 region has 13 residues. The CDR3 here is CASSLGIVETQYF. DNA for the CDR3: TGCGCCAGCAGCTTGGGAATAGTTGAGACCCAGTACTTC. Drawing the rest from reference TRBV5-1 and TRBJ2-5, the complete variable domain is KAGVTQTPRYLIKTRGQQVTLSCSPISGHRSVSWYQQTPGQGLQFLFEYFSETQRNKGNFPGRFSGRQFSNSRSEMNVSTLELGDSALYLCASSLGIVETQYFGPGTRLLVL.

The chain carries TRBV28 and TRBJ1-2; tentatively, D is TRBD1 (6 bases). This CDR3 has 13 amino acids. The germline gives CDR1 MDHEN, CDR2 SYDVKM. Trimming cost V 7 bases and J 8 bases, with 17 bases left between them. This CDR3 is CASIGAGVYGYTF. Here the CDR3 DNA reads TGTGCCAGCATCGGGGCAGGGGTATACGGCTACACCTTC.

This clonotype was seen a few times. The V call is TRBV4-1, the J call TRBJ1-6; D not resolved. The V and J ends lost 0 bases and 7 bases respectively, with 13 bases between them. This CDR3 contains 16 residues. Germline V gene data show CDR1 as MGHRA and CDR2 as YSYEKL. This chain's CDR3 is CASSQDLKGANSPLHF. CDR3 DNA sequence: TGCGCCAGCAGCCAAGATCTGAAGGGTGCGAATTCACCCCTCCACTTT.

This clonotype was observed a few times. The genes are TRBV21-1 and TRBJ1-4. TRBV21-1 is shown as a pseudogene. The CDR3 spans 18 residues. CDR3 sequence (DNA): TGTGCCAGCAGCAATAGGCTTAAGGGAAGGATACGGTTTCGGAAACTGTTTTTT. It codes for CASSNRLKGRIRFRKLFF.

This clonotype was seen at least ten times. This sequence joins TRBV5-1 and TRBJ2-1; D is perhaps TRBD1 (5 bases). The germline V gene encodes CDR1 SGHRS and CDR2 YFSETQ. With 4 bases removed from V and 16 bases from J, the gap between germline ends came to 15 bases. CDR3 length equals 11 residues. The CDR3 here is CASSPGLKFFF. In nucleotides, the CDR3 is TGCGCCAGCAGCCCAGGGTTAAAGTTTTTCTTC.

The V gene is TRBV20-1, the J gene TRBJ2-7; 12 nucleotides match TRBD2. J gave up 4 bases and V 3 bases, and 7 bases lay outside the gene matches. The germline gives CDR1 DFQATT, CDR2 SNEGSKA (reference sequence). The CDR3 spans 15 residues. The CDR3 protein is CSARPLAGGIYEQYF. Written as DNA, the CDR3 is TGCAGTGCTAGGCCTCTAGCGGGAGGGATATACGAGCAGTACTTC.

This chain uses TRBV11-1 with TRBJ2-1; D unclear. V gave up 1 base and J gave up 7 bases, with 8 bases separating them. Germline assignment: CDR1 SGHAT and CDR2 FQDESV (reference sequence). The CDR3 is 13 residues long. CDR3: CASSLVASNEQFF. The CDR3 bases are TGTGCCAGCAGCTTAGTCGCGAGTAATGAGCAGTTCTTC.

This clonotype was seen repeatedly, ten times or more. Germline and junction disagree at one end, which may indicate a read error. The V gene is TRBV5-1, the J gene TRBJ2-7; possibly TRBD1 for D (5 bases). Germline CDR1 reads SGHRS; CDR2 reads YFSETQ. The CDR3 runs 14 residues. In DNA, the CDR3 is TGTGCCAGCAGTTCAAGAGACAGCTCCTACGAGCAGTACTTC. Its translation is CASSSRDSSYEQYF.

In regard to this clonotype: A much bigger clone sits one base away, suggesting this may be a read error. Here the CDR3 DNA reads TGCGCCAGCAGCCCGGACATCGCTAACTATGGCGACACCTTC. It translates to CASSPDIANYGDTF. The chain carries TRBV5-1 and TRBJ1-2; tentative D call: TRBD1 (5 bases). The CDR3 runs to 14 residues. Germline assignment: CDR1 SGHRS and CDR2 YFSETQ.